Listed here is a single T cell receptor (beta chain). Its target is not known. Here immunoSEQ multiplex PCR was the method, and the copy in TCRdb shows in-frame clones only, minus some. The sample lists 70,000 to 95,000 clones; approximately 90% were seen once. The sample comes from a study of identifying expanded T cells in peripheral blood. Study-level findings and limits: Across healthy donors, higher total template counts meant significantly greater roughly 2-week count variance.

Germline loops: CDR1 SGHDN, CDR2 FVKESK. V was pared by 0 bases and J by 4 bases, with 9 bases between. The CDR3 spans 14 residues. This chain connects TRBV14 to TRBJ1-2; no clear D. This receptor was taken from a person aged 18 to 70 in good health. The source material was blood. This CDR3 reads CASSQDPRGYGYTF. In nucleotides, the CDR3 is TGTGCCAGCAGCCAAGACCCCCGCGGCTATGGCTACACCTTC.